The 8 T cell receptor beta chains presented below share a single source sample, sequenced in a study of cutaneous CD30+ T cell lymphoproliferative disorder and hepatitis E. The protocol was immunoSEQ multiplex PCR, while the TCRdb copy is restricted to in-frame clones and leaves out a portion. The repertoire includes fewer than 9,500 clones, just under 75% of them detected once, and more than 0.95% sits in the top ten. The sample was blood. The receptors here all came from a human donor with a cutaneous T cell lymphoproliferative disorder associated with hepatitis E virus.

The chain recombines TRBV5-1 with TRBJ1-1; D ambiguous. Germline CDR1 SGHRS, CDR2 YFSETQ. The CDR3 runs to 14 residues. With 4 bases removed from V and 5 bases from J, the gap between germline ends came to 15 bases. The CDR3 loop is CASSVTGPWTEAFF. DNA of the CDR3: TGCGCCAGCAGCGTAACCGGGCCGTGGACTGAAGCTTTCTTT.

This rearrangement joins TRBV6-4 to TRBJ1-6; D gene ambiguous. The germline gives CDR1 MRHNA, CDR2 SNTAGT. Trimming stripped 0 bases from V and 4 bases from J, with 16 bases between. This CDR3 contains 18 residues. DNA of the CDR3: TGTGCCAGCAGTGACTCAGGACGGAGCGAACCTTATAATTCACCCCTCCACTTT. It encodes CASSDSGRSEPYNSPLHF.

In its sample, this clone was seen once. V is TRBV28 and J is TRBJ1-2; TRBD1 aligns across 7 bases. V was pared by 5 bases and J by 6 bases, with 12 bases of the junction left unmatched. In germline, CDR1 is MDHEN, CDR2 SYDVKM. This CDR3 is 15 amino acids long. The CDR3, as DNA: TGTGCCAGCAGTGCCCATACAGGGGACGGCGATGGCTACACCTTC. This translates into CASSAHTGDGDGYTF.

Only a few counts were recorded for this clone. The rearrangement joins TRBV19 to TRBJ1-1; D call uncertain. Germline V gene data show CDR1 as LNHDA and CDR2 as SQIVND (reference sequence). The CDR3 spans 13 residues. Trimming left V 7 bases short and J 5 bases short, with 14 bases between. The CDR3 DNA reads TGTGCCAGTACTTATACGGCAATAACTGAAGCTTTCTTT. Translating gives CASTYTAITEAFF. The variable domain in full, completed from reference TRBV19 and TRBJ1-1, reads DGGITQSPKYLFRKEGQNVTLSCEQNLNHDAMYWYRQDPGQGLRLIYYSQIVNDFQKGDIAEGYSVSREKKESFPLTVTSAQKNPTAFYLCASTYTAITEAFFGQGTRLTVV.

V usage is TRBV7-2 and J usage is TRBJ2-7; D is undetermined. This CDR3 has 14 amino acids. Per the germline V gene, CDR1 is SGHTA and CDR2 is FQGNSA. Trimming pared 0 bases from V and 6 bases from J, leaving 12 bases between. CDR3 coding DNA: TGTGCCAGCAGCTTAGCCGTTGGATGGGGCGAGCAGTACTTC. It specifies CASSLAVGWGEQYF.

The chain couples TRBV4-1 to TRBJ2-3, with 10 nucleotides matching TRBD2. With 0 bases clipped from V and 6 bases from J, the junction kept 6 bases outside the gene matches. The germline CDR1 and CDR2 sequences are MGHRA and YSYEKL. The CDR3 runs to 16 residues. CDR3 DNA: TGCGCCAGCAGCCAAGACGTAGCGGGAGGAATGGATACGCAGTATTTT. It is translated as CASSQDVAGGMDTQYF.

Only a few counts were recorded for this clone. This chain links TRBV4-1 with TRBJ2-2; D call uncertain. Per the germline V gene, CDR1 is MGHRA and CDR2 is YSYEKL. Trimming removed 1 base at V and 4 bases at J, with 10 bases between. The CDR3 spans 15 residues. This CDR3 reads CASSQGHNPTGELFF. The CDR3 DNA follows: TGCGCCAGCAGCCAAGGCCACAATCCCACCGGGGAGCTGTTTTTT.

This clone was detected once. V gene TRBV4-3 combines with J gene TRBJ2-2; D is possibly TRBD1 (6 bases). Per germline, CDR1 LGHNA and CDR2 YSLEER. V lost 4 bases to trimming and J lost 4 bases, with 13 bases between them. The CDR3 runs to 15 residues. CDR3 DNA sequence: TGCGCCAGCAGCCTAGGACAGCTGATCACCGGGGAGCTGTTTTTT. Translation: CASSLGQLITGELFF.